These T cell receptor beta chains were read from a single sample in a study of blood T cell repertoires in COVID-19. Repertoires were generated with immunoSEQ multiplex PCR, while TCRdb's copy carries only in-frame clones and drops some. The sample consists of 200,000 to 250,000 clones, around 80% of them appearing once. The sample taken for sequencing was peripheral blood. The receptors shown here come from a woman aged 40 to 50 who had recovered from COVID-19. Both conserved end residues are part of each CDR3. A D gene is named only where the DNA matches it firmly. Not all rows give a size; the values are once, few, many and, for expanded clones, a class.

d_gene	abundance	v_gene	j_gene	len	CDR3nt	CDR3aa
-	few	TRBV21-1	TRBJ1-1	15	TGTGCCAGCAGCAAGGGGTTAGACAGTTACACTGAAGCTTTCTTT	CASSKGLDSYTEAFF
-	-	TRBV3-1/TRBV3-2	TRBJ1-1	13	TGTGCCAGCAGCCAAGATTTCGCGGCGGAAGCTTTCTTT	CASSQDFAAEAFF
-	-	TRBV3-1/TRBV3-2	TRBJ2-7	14	TGTGCCAGCAGCCAAGTTCCACTAAGTTCGGGGCAGTACTTC	CASSQVPLSSGQYF
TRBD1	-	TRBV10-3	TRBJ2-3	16	TGTGCCATCAGTGAGTGGTCGGGACAGGGAATCGGTACGCAGTATTTT	CAISEWSGQGIGTQYF
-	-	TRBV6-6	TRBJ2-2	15	TGTGCCAGCAGTTACTCCTTAGCGAACACCGGGGAGCTGTTTTTT	CASSYSLANTGELFF
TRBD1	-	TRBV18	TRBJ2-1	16	TGTGCCAGCTCACCATACACAGGGGGCGATTACAATGAGCAGTTCTTC	CASSPYTGGDYNEQFF
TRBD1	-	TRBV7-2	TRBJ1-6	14	TGTGCCAGCAGCCCCGACAGGGAATATTCACCCCTCCACTTT	CASSPDREYSPLHF
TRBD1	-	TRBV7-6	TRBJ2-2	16	TGTGCCAGCAGCTTAGGTTCAACAGGGGGCACCGGGGAGCTGTTTTTT	CASSLGSTGGTGELFF
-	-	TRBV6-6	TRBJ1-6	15	TGTGCCAGCAGTTACTCCGGGACAAATAATTCACCCCTCCACTTT	CASSYSGTNNSPLHF
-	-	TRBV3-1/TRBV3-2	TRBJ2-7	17	TGTGCCAGCAGCCAAGATGAGGCAGGGAGGCCATCCTACGAGCAGTACTTC	CASSQDEAGRPSYEQYF
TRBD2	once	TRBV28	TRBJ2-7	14	TGTGCCAGCACCCCCCCGGGGGGGGCGGCCGAGCAGTACTTC	CASTPPGGAAEQYF
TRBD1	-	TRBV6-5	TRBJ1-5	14	TGTGCCAGCACTTCAGGACAGGCATCTCAGCCCCAGCATTTT	CASTSGQASQPQHF
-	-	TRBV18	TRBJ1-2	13	TGTGCCAGCTCACCCGGTGACGGAGGTGGCTACACCTTC	CASSPGDGGGYTF
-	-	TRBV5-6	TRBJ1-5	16	TGTGCCAGCAGCTTGAGGGCGGGTTACCGCAATCAGCCCCAGCATTTT	CASSLRAGYRNQPQHF
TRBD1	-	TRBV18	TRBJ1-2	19	TGTGCCAGCTCACCCCGGCCCGGAACCAACAGGGGACGAGTAGGCGGCTACACCTTC	CASSPRPGTNRGRVGGYTF
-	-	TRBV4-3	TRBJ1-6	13	TGCGCCAGCAGCGCGCAGCTAGAGTCACCCCTCCACTTT	CASSAQLESPLHF
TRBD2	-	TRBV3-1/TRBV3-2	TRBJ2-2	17	TGTGCCAGCAGCCAAGGTAGCGGGGGGACAGTCACCGGGGAGCTGTTTTTT	CASSQGSGGTVTGELFF
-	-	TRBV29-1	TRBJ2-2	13	TGCAGCGTTCGGCAGGCGAACACCGGGGAGCTGTTTTTT	CSVRQANTGELFF
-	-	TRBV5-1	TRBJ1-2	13	TGCGCCAGCAGCTTGGACGGTAACTATGGCTACACCTTC	CASSLDGNYGYTF
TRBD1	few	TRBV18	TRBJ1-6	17	TGTGCCAGCTCACCTTCATCAGGAGGGGGCGCCGATTCACCCCTCCACTTT	CASSPSSGGGADSPLHF
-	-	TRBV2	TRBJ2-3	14	TGTGCCAGCAGGTTGACTGCAAGCACAGATACGCAGTATTTT	CASRLTASTDTQYF
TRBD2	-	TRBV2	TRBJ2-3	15	TGTGCCAGCAGTGAAGGAGCGGGGGGGCGAGATACGCAGTATTTT	CASSEGAGGRDTQYF
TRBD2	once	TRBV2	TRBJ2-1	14	TGTGCCAGCATCCTAGCGGGTTGGCACAATGAGCAGTTCTTC	CASILAGWHNEQFF
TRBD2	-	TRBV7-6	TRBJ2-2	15	TGTGCCAGCAGCACTGCGGGGGGGTACACCGGGGAGCTGTTTTTT	CASSTAGGYTGELFF
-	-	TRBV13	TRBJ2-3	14	TGTGCCAGCAGCCCCAGTAGCGTGCCAGATACGCAGTATTTT	CASSPSSVPDTQYF
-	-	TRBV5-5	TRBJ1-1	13	TGTGCCAGCAGCTTGAGCCTCAACGGTGAAGCTTTCTTT	CASSLSLNGEAFF